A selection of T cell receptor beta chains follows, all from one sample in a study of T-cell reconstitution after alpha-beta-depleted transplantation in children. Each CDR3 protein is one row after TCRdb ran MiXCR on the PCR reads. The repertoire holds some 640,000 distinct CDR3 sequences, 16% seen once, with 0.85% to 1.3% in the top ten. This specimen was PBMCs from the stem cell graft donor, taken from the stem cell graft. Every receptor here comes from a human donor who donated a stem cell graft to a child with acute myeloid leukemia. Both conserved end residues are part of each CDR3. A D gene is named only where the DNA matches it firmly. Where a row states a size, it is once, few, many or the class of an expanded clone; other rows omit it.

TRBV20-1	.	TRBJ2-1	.	CSARDSGRGPYNEQFF	TGCAGTGCTAGAGATTCCGGGCGGGGGCCCTACAATGAGCAGTTCTTC
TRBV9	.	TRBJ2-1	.	CASSQGIGGDEQFF	TGTGCCAGCAGTCAGGGAATTGGCGGCGATGAGCAGTTCTTC
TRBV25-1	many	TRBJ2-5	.	CASRALLGGAETQYF	TGTGCCAGCAGGGCCTTGTTGGGGGGAGCGGAGACCCAGTACTTC
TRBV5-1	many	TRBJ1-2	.	CASSLEGDYGYTF	TGCGCCAGCAGCTTGGAAGGGGACTATGGCTACACCTTC
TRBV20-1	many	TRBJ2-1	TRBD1	CSASSGQEIYNEQFF	TGCAGTGCTAGTTCGGGACAGGAAATCTACAATGAGCAGTTCTTC
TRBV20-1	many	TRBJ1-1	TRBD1	CSARDRPGTGPTEAFF	TGCAGTGCTAGAGATCGCCCCGGGACAGGGCCCACTGAAGCTTTCTTT
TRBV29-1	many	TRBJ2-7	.	CSVARRLSYEQYF	TGCAGCGTTGCACGGCGATTGTCCTACGAGCAGTACTTC
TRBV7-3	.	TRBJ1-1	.	CASSATRNTEAFF	TGTGCCAGCAGCGCCACTAGGAACACTGAAGCTTTCTTT
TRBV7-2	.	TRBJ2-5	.	CASSSDSFGGETQYF	TGTGCCAGCAGCTCTGACAGTTTTGGCGGGGAGACCCAGTACTTC
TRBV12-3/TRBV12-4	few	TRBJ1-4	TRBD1	CASSLKDRGWDEKLFF	TGTGCCAGCAGTTTAAAGGACAGGGGATGGGATGAAAAACTGTTTTTT
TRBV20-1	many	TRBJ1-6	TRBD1	CSASGQGGISYNSPLHF	TGCAGTGCTTCGGGACAGGGCGGTATTTCCTATAATTCACCCCTCCACTTT
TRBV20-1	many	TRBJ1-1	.	CSADMGRLEAFF	TGCAGTGCCGACATGGGCAGGCTGGAAGCTTTCTTT
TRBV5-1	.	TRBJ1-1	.	CASSLAPTGTNTEAFF	TGCGCCAGCAGCTTGGCTCCTACAGGAACGAACACTGAAGCTTTCTTT
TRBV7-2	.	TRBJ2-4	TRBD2	CASSRSAGGAKNIQYF	TGTGCCAGCAGCCGGTCCGCGGGAGGAGCCAAAAACATTCAGTACTTC
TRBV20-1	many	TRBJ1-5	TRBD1	CSANTGQGTGQPQHF	TGCAGTGCAAACACGGGACAGGGGACGGGTCAGCCCCAGCATTTT
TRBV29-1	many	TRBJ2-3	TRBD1	CSGRQGPNTDTQYF	TGCAGCGGACGACAGGGGCCTAACACAGATACGCAGTATTTT
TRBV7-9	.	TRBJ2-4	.	CASEKHLGQKNIQYF	TGTGCCAGCGAAAAACATCTCGGGCAAAAGAACATTCAGTACTTC
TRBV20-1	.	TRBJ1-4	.	CSAPSYPGKGSYEKLFF	TGCAGTGCTCCTAGTTACCCAGGGAAGGGGAGCTATGAAAAACTGTTTTTT
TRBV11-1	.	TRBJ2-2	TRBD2	CASSLVVGTAGGQDTGELFF	TGTGCCAGCAGCTTAGTAGTGGGGACAGCGGGGGGGCAAGACACCGGGGAGCTGTTTTTT
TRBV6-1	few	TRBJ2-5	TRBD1	CASRGQGSQETQYF	TGTGCCAGCAGGGGACAGGGTTCTCAAGAGACCCAGTACTTC
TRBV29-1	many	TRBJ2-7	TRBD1	CSVEARGRGYEQYF	TGCAGCGTTGAAGCCAGGGGGCGCGGATACGAGCAGTACTTC
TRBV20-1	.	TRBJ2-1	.	CSASQGRANEQFF	TGCAGTGCTAGCCAGGGCAGGGCCAATGAGCAGTTCTTC
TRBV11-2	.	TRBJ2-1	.	CASSLKGDSRSFYNEQFF	TGTGCCAGCAGCTTAAAGGGGGACTCCCGTTCCTTTTACAATGAGCAGTTCTTC
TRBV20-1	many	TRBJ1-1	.	CSASPGATNTEAFF	TGCAGTGCTTCCCCTGGAGCTACGAACACTGAAGCTTTCTTT
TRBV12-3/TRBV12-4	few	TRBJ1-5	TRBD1	CASTTGAEYNQPQHF	TGTGCCAGCACTACAGGGGCGGAATATAATCAGCCCCAGCATTTT
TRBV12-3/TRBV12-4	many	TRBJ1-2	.	CASSHTYGYTF	TGTGCCAGCAGCCACACCTATGGCTACACCTTC
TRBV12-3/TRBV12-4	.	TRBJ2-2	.	CASSRGGPSGELFF	TGTGCCAGCAGCAGGGGGGGCCCCAGTGGGGAGCTGTTTTTT
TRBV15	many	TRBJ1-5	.	CATTAGRLNQPQHF	TGTGCCACCACAGCAGGACGGCTTAATCAGCCCCAGCATTTT
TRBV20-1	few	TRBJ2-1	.	CSAATEYNEQFF	TGCAGTGCTGCGACGGAGTACAATGAGCAGTTCTTC
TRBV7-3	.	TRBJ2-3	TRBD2	CASKALAGGTDTQYF	TGTGCCAGCAAAGCACTAGCGGGGGGCACAGATACGCAGTATTTT
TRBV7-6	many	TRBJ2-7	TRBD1	CASSRTGGSYEQYF	TGTGCCAGCAGCCGAACAGGGGGGTCCTACGAGCAGTACTTC
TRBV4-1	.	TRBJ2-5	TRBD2	CASSAPGTRGTQYF	TGCGCCAGCAGCGCACCCGGGACTAGGGGGACCCAGTACTTC
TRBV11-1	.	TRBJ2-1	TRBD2	CASSSTGTSVLSSYNEQFF	TGTGCCAGCAGCTCAACCGGGACTAGCGTACTGAGCTCCTACAATGAGCAGTTCTTC
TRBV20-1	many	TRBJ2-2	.	CSARVGQRGNTGELFF	TGCAGTGCTAGAGTGGGACAGCGGGGGAACACCGGGGAGCTGTTTTTT
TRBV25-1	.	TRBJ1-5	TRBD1	CASSGPGTGNNQPQHF	TGTGCCAGCAGTGGTCCCGGGACAGGGAACAATCAGCCCCAGCATTTT
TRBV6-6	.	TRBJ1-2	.	CATYRGTDYGYTF	TGTGCCACCTACCGGGGGACGGACTATGGCTACACCTTC
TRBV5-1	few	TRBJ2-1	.	CASSWGGTGGNEQFF	TGCGCCAGCAGCTGGGGGGGGACAGGCGGCAATGAGCAGTTCTTC
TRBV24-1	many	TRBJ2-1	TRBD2	CATMSSGVSYNEQFF	TGTGCCACCATGTCTAGCGGGGTCTCCTACAATGAGCAGTTCTTC
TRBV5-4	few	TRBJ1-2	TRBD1	CASSTPTGESIYGYTF	TGTGCCAGCAGCACGCCGACAGGGGAGTCGATCTATGGCTACACCTTC
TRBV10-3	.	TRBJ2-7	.	CAISETDPGLLHYEQYF	TGTGCCATCAGTGAGACAGATCCGGGGCTCCTTCACTACGAGCAGTACTTC
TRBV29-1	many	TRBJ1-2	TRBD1	CSVKGGQTRNYGYTF	TGCAGCGTTAAAGGGGGACAGACTCGGAACTATGGCTACACCTTC
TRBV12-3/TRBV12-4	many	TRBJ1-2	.	CASGRVNYGYTF	TGTGCCAGTGGTCGGGTAAACTATGGCTACACCTTC
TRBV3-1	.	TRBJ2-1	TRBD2	CASSQDRLAGVYNEQFF	TGTGCCAGCAGCCAAGACCGACTAGCGGGGGTCTACAATGAGCAGTTCTTC
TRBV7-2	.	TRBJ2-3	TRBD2	CASSLQTSGPTDTQYF	TGTGCCAGCAGCTTACAGACTAGCGGCCCCACAGATACGCAGTATTTT
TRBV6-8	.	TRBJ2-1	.	CASSPSALYNEQFF	TGTGCCAGCAGTCCCTCCGCCCTCTACAATGAGCAGTTCTTC
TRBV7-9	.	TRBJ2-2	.	CASSLVNSWGELFF	TGTGCCAGCAGCTTAGTAAATTCCTGGGGGGAGCTGTTTTTT
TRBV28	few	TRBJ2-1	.	CASGLLHEQFF	TGTGCCAGCGGCCTACTTCATGAGCAGTTCTTC
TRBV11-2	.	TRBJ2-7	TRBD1	CASSSEGQGFTPKSQYF	TGTGCCAGCAGCTCAGAGGGACAGGGGTTTACTCCCAAATCGCAGTACTTC
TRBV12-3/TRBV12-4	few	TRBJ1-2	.	CASSFLDQFRGYTF	TGTGCCAGCAGTTTTCTCGACCAATTCCGAGGCTACACCTTC
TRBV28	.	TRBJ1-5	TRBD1	CASERDRGAPQHF	TGTGCCAGTGAGAGGGACAGGGGCGCGCCCCAGCATTTT
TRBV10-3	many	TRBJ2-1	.	CAISGDINEQFF	TGTGCCATCAGTGGGGACATAAATGAGCAGTTCTTC
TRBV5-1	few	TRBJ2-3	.	CASSFTAFGSTDTQYF	TGCGCCAGCAGCTTCACAGCCTTCGGGAGCACAGATACGCAGTATTTT
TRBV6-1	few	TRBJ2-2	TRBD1	CASRTTGGHGELFF	TGTGCCAGCAGGACGACAGGGGGCCACGGGGAGCTGTTTTTT
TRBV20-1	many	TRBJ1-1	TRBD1	CSARDDRGSDTEAFF	TGCAGTGCTAGAGACGACAGGGGCTCGGACACTGAAGCTTTCTTT
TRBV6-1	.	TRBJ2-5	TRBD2	CASTSGGAFETQYF	TGTGCCAGCACTAGCGGGGGGGCCTTTGAGACCCAGTACTTC
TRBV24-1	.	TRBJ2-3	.	CATSELGSTDTQYF	TGTGCCACCAGTGAGCTGGGCAGCACAGATACGCAGTATTTT
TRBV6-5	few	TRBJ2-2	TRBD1	CASSYEGAYFGELFF	TGTGCCAGCAGTTACGAGGGGGCGTACTTCGGGGAGCTGTTTTTT
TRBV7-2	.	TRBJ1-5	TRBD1	CASSLEGTGGQPQHF	TGTGCCAGCAGCTTAGAAGGGACAGGGGGTCAGCCCCAGCATTTT
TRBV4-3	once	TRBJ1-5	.	CASSQTSEGPQPQHF	TGCGCCAGCAGCCAAACTTCAGAGGGTCCCCAGCCCCAGCATTTT